The 2 T cell receptor beta chains below were found in one sample sequenced in a study of radiation and T cells in renal cell carcinoma. Sample time point: blood 4 weeks post-SBRT, at nephrectomy. Treatment here: 15 Gy SBRT to primary tumor, nephrectomy 4 weeks later. Measured with immunoSEQ multiplex PCR; TCRdb has only the in-frame clones, and not every one. The sample contains over 120,000 clones, about 86% of which appear only once. The sequenced sample was blood, obtained from a patient whose treatment included radiotherapy and nephrectomy. The receptor source for this set is a woman aged 45-65 years with renal cell carcinoma.

The J gene is TRBJ1-5, the V gene TRBV2; D gene unclear. Germline V gives CDR1 SNHLY, CDR2 FYNNEI. V was cut by 5 bases and J by 0 bases, with 8 bases left in between. This CDR3 comprises 14 residues. CDR3 loop: CASSRTLSNQPQHF. DNA for the CDR3: TGTGCCAGCAGTAGAACACTTAGCAATCAGCCCCAGCATTTT.

The chain combines TRBV30 with TRBJ1-5, with 8 bases lining up with TRBD1. Germline V gives CDR1 GTSNPN, CDR2 SVGIG (reference sequence). The length of the CDR3 is 13 residues. V lost 5 bases to trimming and J lost 5 bases; unmatched junction nucleotides: 5. This CDR3 is CAWARGQDQPQHF. The CDR3 DNA is TGTGCCTGGGCCAGGGGGCAGGATCAGCCCCAGCATTTT.